These T cell receptor beta chains were read from a single sample in a study of blood T cell repertoires in COVID-19. Here immunoSEQ multiplex PCR was the method, and the copy in TCRdb shows in-frame clones only, minus some. The data contain about 77,000 clones, 80% of them singletons. The sample taken for sequencing was peripheral blood. Receptors were obtained from a woman between 65 and 79 years old with acute or convalescent COVID-19. Each CDR3 is given with its conserved first and last residue. The D gene is left open where the match is weak. For some rows the clone size is stated as once, few or many, or as a class when expanded; others skip it.

size,D,V,J,DNA,CDR3
.,.,TRBV6-1,TRBJ2-1,TGTGCCAGCAGTGCTTCATATGGGGGGCTAGCGGACTCCTACAATGAGCAGTTCTTC,CASSASYGGLADSYNEQFF
.,TRBD2,TRBV10-3,TRBJ2-3,TGTGCCATCTCCCTAGCGGGGGGGGACACAGATACGCAGTATTTT,CAISLAGGDTDTQYF
.,.,TRBV6-5,TRBJ1-3,TGTGCCAGCACCTCCGAAGAGGGGGTAGGAAACACCATATATTTT,CASTSEEGVGNTIYF
.,.,TRBV6-5,TRBJ1-1,TGTGCCAGCAGCCTGTGGAGAGGTGAAGCTTTCTTT,CASSLWRGEAFF
.,.,TRBV5-5,TRBJ1-6,TGTGCCAGCAGTCAATTCCTGGGAGGTAATTCACCCCTCCACTTT,CASSQFLGGNSPLHF
.,.,TRBV7-2,TRBJ2-7,TGTGCCAGCAGCTTTGTGGAAACAGGCTCCTACGAGCAGTACTTC,CASSFVETGSYEQYF
.,.,TRBV18,TRBJ2-1,TGTGCCAGCTCTCCAGAGAACTCCTACAATGAGCAGTTCTTC,CASSPENSYNEQFF
once,.,TRBV7-9,TRBJ2-1,TGTGCCAGCAGTTCTATCTCAGCCCGGGCGGGCTACAATGAGCAGTTCTTC,CASSSISARAGYNEQFF
.,TRBD1,TRBV14,TRBJ1-4,TGTGCCAGCAGCCAAGACAGGGGGGCTAATGAAAAACTGTTTTTT,CASSQDRGANEKLFF
.,.,TRBV7-2,TRBJ1-2,TGTGCCAGCAGCTTAGAGGGGATCTATGGCTACACCTTC,CASSLEGIYGYTF
few,TRBD2,TRBV29-1,TRBJ2-7,TGCAGCGTTGAAGAGGGGACTAGCTCTGGCGAGCAGTACTTC,CSVEEGTSSGEQYF
.,.,TRBV5-4,TRBJ1-1,TGTGCCAGCAGCTTCCGAGGGGGGGGCCACACTGAAGCTTTCTTT,CASSFRGGGHTEAFF
.,.,TRBV5-1,TRBJ2-5,TGCGCCAGCAGCTTGGACAGGAGCCAAGAGACCCAGTACTTC,CASSLDRSQETQYF
.,TRBD2,TRBV3-1/TRBV3-2,TRBJ2-5,TGTGCCAGCAGCCCCAAGCTTACTAGCGGGGGGGCCGGTGAGACCCAGTACTTC,CASSPKLTSGGAGETQYF
.,.,TRBV19,TRBJ2-4,TGTGCCAGTAGTATAGACAGGGGAACCAAAAACATTCAGTACTTC,CASSIDRGTKNIQYF
.,TRBD1,TRBV6-5,TRBJ1-4,TGTGCCAGCAGTTTTGGACAGGGGGGGGAAAAACTGTTTTTT,CASSFGQGGEKLFF
.,.,TRBV7-2,TRBJ2-1,TGTGCCAGCAGCCCTCAATGGGGGCGGTTCAATGAGCAGTTCTTC,CASSPQWGRFNEQFF
few,.,TRBV7-9,TRBJ1-2,TGTGCCAGCCGGAACGGAGCGGAGGGCTACACCTTC,CASRNGAEGYTF
few,TRBD1,TRBV7-6,TRBJ1-3,TGTGCCAGCAGCTCCCCCAGGGGGACAGGGAACACCATATATTTT,CASSSPRGTGNTIYF
.,TRBD1,TRBV6-5,TRBJ2-2,TGTGCCAGCAGTAGGGACAGGGTAAACACCGGGGAGCTGTTTTTT,CASSRDRVNTGELFF
.,.,TRBV13,TRBJ2-3,TGTGCCAGCAGCTCAAGGGGCCGCACAGATACGCAGTATTTT,CASSSRGRTDTQYF
.,.,TRBV12-3/TRBV12-4,TRBJ2-5,TGTGCCAGCAGTTTCGAGTTCCAAGAGACCCAGTACTTC,CASSFEFQETQYF
.,TRBD2,TRBV6-2/TRBV6-3,TRBJ2-1,TGTGCCAGCAGCCTAGCGGGGGGGCCAAATGAGCAGTTCTTC,CASSLAGGPNEQFF
.,TRBD2,TRBV7-8,TRBJ2-2,TGTGCCAGCAGCTTAGGACTAGCGGGGATGGTAGGGGAGCTGTTTTTT,CASSLGLAGMVGELFF
.,.,TRBV14,TRBJ1-1,TGTGCCAGCAGCCAAGATCGGGCAGGGTACACTGAAGCTTTCTTT,CASSQDRAGYTEAFF
.,TRBD2,TRBV9,TRBJ2-5,TGTGCCAGCAGCGTCGTAGCGGGTGCGGAGACCCAGTACTTC,CASSVVAGAETQYF
.,.,TRBV21-1,TRBJ2-7,TGTGCCAGCAACCGTGGGGCCATAGGGGACTATCGCGAGCAGTACTTC,CASNRGAIGDYREQYF
.,TRBD2,TRBV5-1,TRBJ2-1,TGCGCCAGCAGCCCGACTAGCGGGAACAACAATGAGCAGTTCTTC,CASSPTSGNNNEQFF
few,TRBD1,TRBV9,TRBJ1-2,TGTGCCAGCAGCGGACAGGGTCCCGTTGGCTACACCTTC,CASSGQGPVGYTF
.,TRBD1,TRBV7-6,TRBJ1-6,TGTGCCAGCAGCTCAGGGGGAACGCAGGGAAATTCACCCCTCCACTTT,CASSSGGTQGNSPLHF
.,.,TRBV7-2,TRBJ2-7,TGTGCCAGCAGCTTAGGGGTAGGAGGTAGGGAGTACTTC,CASSLGVGGREYF
.,TRBD1,TRBV18,TRBJ1-5,TGTGCCAGCTCACTCGGACAGGAGGAGCCCCAGCATTTT,CASSLGQEEPQHF
many,.,TRBV12-3/TRBV12-4,TRBJ1-1,TGTGCCAGCAGCCTGCAGAAGAACACTGAAGCTTTCTTT,CASSLQKNTEAFF
.,.,TRBV6-2/TRBV6-3,TRBJ2-5,TGTGCCAGCAGTTACACTTACGAGACCCAGTACTTC,CASSYTYETQYF
.,TRBD1,TRBV7-2,TRBJ1-2,TGTGCCAGCAGCCGCCAGGGACAGGATTATGGCTACACCTTC,CASSRQGQDYGYTF
.,TRBD1,TRBV27,TRBJ1-4,TGTGCCAGCAGTTTCGGGGACAGGGGGCGTGAAAAACTGTTTTTT,CASSFGDRGREKLFF
.,.,TRBV7-2,TRBJ2-7,TGTGCCAGCAGCCCCCACTCGAGGGGGACTACCTACGAGCAGTACTTC,CASSPHSRGTTYEQYF
.,.,TRBV10-3,TRBJ1-1,TGTGCCATCAGTGAAGGAGGTTGGGCTTTCTTT,CAISEGGWAFF
.,.,TRBV5-5,TRBJ1-5,TGTGCCAGCAGCTTGCACCCCGGGCAGCCCCAGCATTTT,CASSLHPGQPQHF
.,TRBD1,TRBV4-3,TRBJ1-4,TGCGCCAGCAGCCAAGGACTTCCGACAGGGGGTTTTGAAAAACTGTTTTTT,CASSQGLPTGGFEKLFF
.,TRBD1,TRBV27,TRBJ1-6,TGTGCCAGCAGCCCCGGGACAGGGAATTCACCCCTCCACTTT,CASSPGTGNSPLHF